The sequence of this T cell receptor beta chain was determined in a study of blood T cell repertoires in COVID-19. About the study: Material from acute and convalescent COVID-19 was sourced from the United States, Italy and Spain. The cDNA or gDNA used as material had been derived from T cells, B-cell-depleted T cells, or PBMCs.

Assay: immunoSEQ multiplex PCR; the TCRdb copy retains only in-frame clones and omits some. The sample contains about 49,000 clones, 70% to 90% of which appear only once. Germline lookup yields CDR1 SEHNR and CDR2 FQNEAQ (reference sequence). The CDR3 extends over 18 amino acids. V lost 2 bases to trimming and J lost 1 base; unmatched junction nucleotides: 8. Sequences were obtained from peripheral blood. The chain recombines TRBV7-9 with TRBJ2-3; 11 bases match TRBD2. The clonotype comes from a human donor in a cohort sampled during active COVID-19. The CDR3: CASSLLSGRALGTDTQYF. Here the CDR3 DNA reads TGTGCCAGCAGCTTACTTAGCGGGAGGGCCCTCGGCACAGATACGCAGTATTTT.